This TCR beta chain was documented in a study of shared clonotypes between healthy human individuals. Study summary: With ages of 18 to 49, the donors were a couple of women and three men.

Deletions cut 8 bases from V and 0 bases from J, with 14 bases between. Per the germline V gene, CDR1 is SGHNT and CDR2 is YENEEA. The CDR3 totals 14 residues. Libraries were prepared by immunoSEQ multiplex PCR; TCRdb keeps only in-frame clonotypes and omits some of them. The table lists about 820,000 clones, about 92% of them singletons. Selected positively for CCR7 and CD45RO-negative, naive CD8 cells excluded terminally differentiated effector memory CD45RA+ cells. This sequence joins TRBV11-3 and TRBJ2-7; D might be TRBD1 (5 bases). The sample comprised naive CD8+ T cells sorted from blood. This TCR was recovered from a man aged 25-45 years in good health. CDR3 protein: CASFRPGFSYEQYF. The CDR3 region has the DNA TGTGCCAGCTTCCGCCCAGGGTTCTCCTACGAGCAGTACTTC.